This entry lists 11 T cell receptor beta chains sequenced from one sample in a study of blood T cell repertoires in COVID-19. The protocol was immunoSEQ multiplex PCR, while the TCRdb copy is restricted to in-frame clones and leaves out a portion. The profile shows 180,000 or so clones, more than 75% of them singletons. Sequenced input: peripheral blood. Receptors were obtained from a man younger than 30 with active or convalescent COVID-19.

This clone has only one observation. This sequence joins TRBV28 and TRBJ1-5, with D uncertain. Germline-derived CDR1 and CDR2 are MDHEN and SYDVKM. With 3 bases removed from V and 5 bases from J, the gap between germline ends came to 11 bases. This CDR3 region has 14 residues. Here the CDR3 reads CASSLAGVYQPQHF. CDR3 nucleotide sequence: TGTGCCAGCAGTTTGGCAGGCGTCTATCAGCCCCAGCATTTT.

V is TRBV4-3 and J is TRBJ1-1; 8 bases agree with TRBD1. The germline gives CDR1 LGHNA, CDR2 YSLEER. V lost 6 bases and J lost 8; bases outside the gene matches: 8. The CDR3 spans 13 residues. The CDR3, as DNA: TGCGCCAGCAGACCCGACAGGGGCGCGGAAGCTTTCTTT. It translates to CASRPDRGAEAFF.

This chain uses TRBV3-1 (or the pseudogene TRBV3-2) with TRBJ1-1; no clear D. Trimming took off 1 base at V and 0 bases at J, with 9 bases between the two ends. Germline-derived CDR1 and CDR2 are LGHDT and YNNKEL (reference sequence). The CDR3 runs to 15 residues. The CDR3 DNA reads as TGTGCCAGCAGCCAAGCTTTGGGCGTGAACACTGAAGCTTTCTTT. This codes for CASSQALGVNTEAFF.

This CDR3 is CASSQDSRASGKDEQFF. The CDR3 nucleotides are TGTGCCAGCAGCCAAGATTCGAGGGCTAGCGGGAAGGATGAGCAGTTCTTC. This chain connects TRBV3-1 (or the pseudogene TRBV3-2) to TRBJ2-1; 9 nucleotides match TRBD2. The CDR3 covers 17 residues. J was trimmed by 8 bases and V by 0 bases; bases with no gene match: 11. Germline V CDR1 and CDR2: LGHDT, YNNKEL (reference sequence).

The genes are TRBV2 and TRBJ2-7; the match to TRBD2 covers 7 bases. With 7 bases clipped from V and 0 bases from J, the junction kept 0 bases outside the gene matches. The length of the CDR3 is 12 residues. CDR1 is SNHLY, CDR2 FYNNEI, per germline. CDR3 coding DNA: TGTGCCAGCAAGCGGGACTCCTACGAGCAGTACTTC. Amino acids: CASKRDSYEQYF.

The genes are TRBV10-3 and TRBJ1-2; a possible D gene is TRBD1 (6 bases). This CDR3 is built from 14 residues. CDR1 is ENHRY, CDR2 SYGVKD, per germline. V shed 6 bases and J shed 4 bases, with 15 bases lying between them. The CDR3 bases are TGTGCCATCAGCACGCAGGACAGACCCTATGGCTACACCTTC. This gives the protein CAISTQDRPYGYTF.

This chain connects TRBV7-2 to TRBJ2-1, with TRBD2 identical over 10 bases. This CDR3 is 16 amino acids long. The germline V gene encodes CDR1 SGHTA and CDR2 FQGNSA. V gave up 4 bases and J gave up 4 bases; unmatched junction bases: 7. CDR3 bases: TGTGCCAGCAGCTCAACTAGCGGGATAGGGTACAATGAGCAGTTCTTC. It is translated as CASSSTSGIGYNEQFF.

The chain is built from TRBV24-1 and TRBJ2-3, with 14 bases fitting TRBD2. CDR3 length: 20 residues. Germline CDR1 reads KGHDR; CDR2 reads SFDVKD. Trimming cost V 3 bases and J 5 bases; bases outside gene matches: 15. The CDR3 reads CATSDRKGRLAGGHKDTQYF. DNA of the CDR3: TGTGCCACCAGTGATCGGAAAGGTAGACTAGCGGGGGGGCATAAAGATACGCAGTATTTT.

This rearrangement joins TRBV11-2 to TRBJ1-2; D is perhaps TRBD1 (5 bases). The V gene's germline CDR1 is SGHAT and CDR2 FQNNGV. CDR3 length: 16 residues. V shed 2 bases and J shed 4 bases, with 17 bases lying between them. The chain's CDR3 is CASSLSPRGTGYGYTF. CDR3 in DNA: TGTGCCAGCAGCTTATCGCCACGGGGGACTGGCTATGGCTACACCTTC. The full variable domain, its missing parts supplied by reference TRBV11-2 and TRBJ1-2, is EAGVAQSPRYKIIEKRQSVAFWCNPISGHATLYWYQQILGQGPKLLIQFQNNGVVDDSQLPKDRFSAERLKGVDSTLKIQPAKLEDSAVYLCASSLSPRGTGYGYTFGSGTRLTVV.

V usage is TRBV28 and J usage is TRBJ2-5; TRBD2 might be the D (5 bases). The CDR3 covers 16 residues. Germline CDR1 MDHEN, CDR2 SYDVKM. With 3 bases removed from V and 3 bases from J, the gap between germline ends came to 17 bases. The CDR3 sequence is CASSLGSGSYKETQYF. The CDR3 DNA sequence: TGTGCCAGCAGTTTGGGGTCGGGGTCCTACAAAGAGACCCAGTACTTC.

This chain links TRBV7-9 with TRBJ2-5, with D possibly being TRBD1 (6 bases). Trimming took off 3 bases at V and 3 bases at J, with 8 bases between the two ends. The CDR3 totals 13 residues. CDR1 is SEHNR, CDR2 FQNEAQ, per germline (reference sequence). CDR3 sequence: CASSLGAKETQYF. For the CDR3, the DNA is TGTGCCAGCAGCTTGGGGGCTAAAGAGACCCAGTACTTC.